This T cell receptor (beta chain) was captured by sequencing in a study of shared clonotypes between healthy human individuals. V dropped 5 bases and J dropped 0 bases, with 22 bases sitting between them. The CDR3 totals 18 residues. Germline CDR1 reads SEHNR; CDR2 reads FQNEAQ (reference sequence). TCRdb's table, derived via immunoSEQ multiplex PCR, lists solely in-frame clones and lacks some. There are a few million clones in the sample; 85% to 95% occur only once, and more than 0.12% lies in the top ten. This clone was seen just once. What it recognizes is unknown. Broader study findings: Non-shared clonotypes had lower generation probabilities than those shared by all four donors.

The source of this sequence is a man between 18 and 35 years old in good health. The chain links TRBV7-9 to TRBJ1-1; no definite D call. Source material: naive CD4+ T cells sorted from blood. Documented subset: CD45RA+ positively selected. CDR3 sequence: CASSTQGGSGRMNTEAFF. The DNA for the CDR3 is TGTGCCAGCAGCACCCAAGGCGGGAGCGGTCGGATGAACACTGAAGCTTTCTTT.